This TCR beta chain was identified in a study of post-analysis software for immune sequencing data. Study-wide context: The courses of disease that were included comprised relapsing-remitting, secondary progressive and progressive-relapsing multiple sclerosis. Overall study results and limits: Significantly lower normalized Chao1 diversity was found in patients with multiple sclerosis relative to controls. Under F measure analysis, samples from one preparation batch co-clustered strongly. Compared with controls, patients had more of roughly 5 TRBV segments, including TRBV5-6, TRBV5-1 and TRBV20-1.

Unique molecular identifiers were carried by the TCR beta cDNA libraries. A population of about 0.9 to 10 million T cells gave rise to roughly 500,000 cDNA molecules. TCRdb reprocessed the PCR reads via MiXCR and lists one record per CDR3 protein. This table has about 800,000 distinct CDR3 sequences, 25% to 30% appearing once. Comments on this clonotype: What it binds is not known. Germline is not matched at one junction end, which may reflect a read error.

Germline V gene lookup returns CDR1 LGHNA and CDR2 YSLEER. This CDR3 spans 14 amino acids. This TCR was sampled from a girl under 18 with multiple sclerosis. The sequenced material came from blood. The V gene is TRBV4-3, the J gene TRBJ2-5; no reliable D call. CDR3 coding DNA: TGCGCCTGCAGCCAAGTCGTTGCGTCTGAGACCCAGTACTTC. Translated, it gives CACSQVVASETQYF.